In its sample, the clone carrying this T cell receptor (beta chain) was seen many times. Its antigen is as yet unknown. Amplification of TCR alpha and beta CDR3 regions from RNA used iRepertoire nested multiplex PCR. Input was about 85-400 ng of tissue mRNA or PBMC total RNA. TCRdb reprocessed the multiplex PCR reads via MiXCR and lists one record per CDR3 protein. The repertoire consists of fewer than 500,000 distinct CDR3 sequences, with 41% occurring once and the leading ten covering more than 10%. The data derive from a study of glioma-infiltrating T cells. Turning to the study itself: WHO grade II oligodendrogliomas or astrocytomas, plus non-recurrent WHO grade IV glioblastomas, were sampled.

Study-level results: Above-expected tissue-blood divergence occurred in all gliomas, most in low-grade ones. Only very few CDR3 sequences appeared in both tissue and blood.

This CDR3 is 15 amino acids long. Between the trimmed V and J ends, which lost 2 bases and 2 bases, there was a span of 10 bases. In germline, CDR1 is MNHEY, CDR2 SMNVEV (reference sequence). The sample comprised glioma tissue, nonneoplastic brain tissue, or PBMCs (not recorded which). The genes are TRBV27 and TRBJ2-1, with D hard to call. The clonotype originates from a human donor with low-grade glioma or glioblastoma, undergoing nonglioma brain surgery, or in good health (not recorded which). This CDR3 reads CASSLIGTTYNEQFF. The CDR3 DNA reads as TGTGCCAGCAGTTTAATCGGCACTACCTACAATGAGCAGTTCTTC.